This paragraph reports one T cell receptor beta chain. As yet, its antigen is unknown. This entry comes from a study of CD8+CD57+ T cells in acquired aplastic anemia. At the level of the study: The study obtained an average of approximately 2.9 ug of DNA from sorted CD4+ and CD8+ cells. Study conclusions and caveats: Patients shared just under 30 CD8+ CDR3 sequences with controls.

Germline V gives CDR1 DFQATT, CDR2 SNEGSKA (reference sequence). The germline V and J ends were trimmed by 5 bases and 2 bases, with 11 bases remaining between them. The CDR3 is 13 residues long. TCR beta VDJ and CDR3 were profiled, and genomic DNA was the template. TCRdb passed the reads through MiXCR, listing each CDR3 protein once. This sample has about 160,000 distinct CDR3 sequences, with approximately 44% found just once. Flow cytometry had shown expanded CD8+CD57+ cells in the patients chosen for sequencing. No therapy was given to patients before blood sampling. The TCR originated in a human donor with aplastic anemia. Sequencing was performed on sorted CD4+, CD8+, or CD8+CD57+ T cells (not recorded which) from PBMCs. The chain couples TRBV20-1 to TRBJ2-3, with D possibly matching TRBD2 (6 bases). CDR3 amino acids: CSAEGGDTDTQYF. The CDR3 nucleotides are TGCAGTGCTGAGGGCGGGGACACAGATACGCAGTATTTT.